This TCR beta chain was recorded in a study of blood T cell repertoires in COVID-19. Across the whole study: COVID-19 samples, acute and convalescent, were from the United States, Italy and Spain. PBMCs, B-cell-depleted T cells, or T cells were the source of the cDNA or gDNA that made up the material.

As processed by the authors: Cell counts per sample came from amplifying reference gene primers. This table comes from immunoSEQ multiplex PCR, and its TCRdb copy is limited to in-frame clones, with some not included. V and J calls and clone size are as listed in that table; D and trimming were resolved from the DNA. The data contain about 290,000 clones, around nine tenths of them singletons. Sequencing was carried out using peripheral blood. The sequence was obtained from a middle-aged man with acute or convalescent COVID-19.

The CDR3, as DNA: TGCGCCAGCAGATCCGGACAGGTCAATGAAAAACTGTTTTTT. The encoded protein is CASRSGQVNEKLFF. V and J are TRBV5-1 and TRBJ1-4; 7 bases map to TRBD1. Per germline, CDR1 SGHRS and CDR2 YFSETQ. Losses at the gene ends were 5 bases for V and 5 bases for J; bases not matched to a gene: 6. This CDR3 region has 14 residues.